The source of this T cell receptor beta chain is a study of T cell repertoires in cytomegalovirus infection. Looking at the study overall: Alongside well-studied HLA-B-restricted CMV epitopes, recently identified HLA-C-restricted CMV epitopes were also used. CMV infection together with matching HLA type was indicated by public TCR beta signatures. General study points: In two of eight donors, the top clonotype was HLA-C-restricted CMV-specific.

This CDR3 contains 15 residues. CDR1 and CDR2 (germline): MNHEY, SVGAGI. The V segment lost 8 bases and the J segment 12 bases; nucleotides outside the gene matches: 16. Of note for this clonotype: Its cognate antigen is unknown.

Via MiXCR, TCRdb re-called the reads, giving one row per CDR3 protein. Of a few hundred thousand distinct CDR3 sequences in the sample, approximately 46% were seen once. This TCR came from a human donor in good health (CMV status not recorded). Some clones in this sample may be carry-over from other donors' samples. This rearrangement joins TRBV6-5 to TRBJ2-1, with 10 positions matching TRBD2. This sample comprised cultured PBMCs, obtained from culture after CMV antigen stimulation. CDR3 in DNA: TGTGCCAGCTCCCTGGGGGCTAGCGGGAGCCCGGTGCAGTTCTTC. Protein: CASSLGASGSPVQFF.